Listed below are T cell receptor beta chains from one sample, sequenced in a study of blood T cell repertoires in COVID-19. TCRdb's copy holds only in-frame clones and misses some; the assay was immunoSEQ multiplex PCR. The sample includes over 75,000 clones, roughly 80% of them seen just once. The sequenced sample was peripheral blood. Receptors originate from a human donor in a cohort sampled during active COVID-19. Both conserved end residues are part of each CDR3. Each record gives: V gene, D gene, CDR3 length, clone size, J gene, CDR3 DNA, CDR3 protein. D genes are given only for firm matches. Some rows have no size entry. The others give once, few or many, or a class for an expanded clone.

v_call: TRBV12-5; d_call: -; cdr3_length: 18; clone_size: -; j_call: TRBJ2-3; cdr3_nt: TGTGCTAGTGGTTTGTTCTCCCTAGCCCTGCCCCCCACAGATACGCAGTATTTT; cdr3_aa: CASGLFSLALPPTDTQYF
v_call: TRBV10-1; d_call: TRBD1; cdr3_length: 15; clone_size: -; j_call: TRBJ2-7; cdr3_nt: TGCGCCAGCACCGAAGTACAGGGGGCCTCCTACGAGCAGTACTTC; cdr3_aa: CASTEVQGASYEQYF
v_call: TRBV5-8; d_call: TRBD2; cdr3_length: 16; clone_size: -; j_call: TRBJ2-3; cdr3_nt: TGTGCCAGCAGACCGAGGACTAGCGGGAGAGCAGATACGCAGTATTTT; cdr3_aa: CASRPRTSGRADTQYF
v_call: TRBV6-4; d_call: -; cdr3_length: 15; clone_size: few; j_call: TRBJ2-5; cdr3_nt: TGTGCCAGCAGGGAAGGACAGCAAGTAGAGGAGACCCAGTACTTC; cdr3_aa: CASREGQQVEETQYF
v_call: TRBV7-9; d_call: -; cdr3_length: 12; clone_size: -; j_call: TRBJ1-5; cdr3_nt: TGTGCCAGCAGCCGCGGGTCTCAGCCCCAGCATTTT; cdr3_aa: CASSRGSQPQHF
v_call: TRBV5-1; d_call: TRBD2; cdr3_length: 16; clone_size: -; j_call: TRBJ2-7; cdr3_nt: TGCGCCAGCAGCTCGCGGACTAGCGGGATGGCATACGAGCAGTACTTC; cdr3_aa: CASSSRTSGMAYEQYF
v_call: TRBV28; d_call: TRBD1; cdr3_length: 14; clone_size: -; j_call: TRBJ1-1; cdr3_nt: TGTGCCAGCAGTCGACAGGGGACGAACACTGAAGCTTTCTTT; cdr3_aa: CASSRQGTNTEAFF
v_call: TRBV3-1/TRBV3-2; d_call: -; cdr3_length: 12; clone_size: -; j_call: TRBJ2-1; cdr3_nt: TGTGCCAGCAGCCAAGTGGCCAATGAGCAGTTCTTC; cdr3_aa: CASSQVANEQFF
v_call: TRBV27; d_call: TRBD2; cdr3_length: 15; clone_size: -; j_call: TRBJ2-1; cdr3_nt: TGTGCCAGCAGACCCAGCGGGGTCCTCCACAATGAGCAGTTCTTC; cdr3_aa: CASRPSGVLHNEQFF
v_call: TRBV5-1; d_call: TRBD1; cdr3_length: 15; clone_size: many; j_call: TRBJ2-1; cdr3_nt: TGCGCCAGCAGCTGGACAGGGGAGTCTTACAATGAGCAGTTCTTC; cdr3_aa: CASSWTGESYNEQFF
v_call: TRBV3-1/TRBV3-2; d_call: TRBD1; cdr3_length: 13; clone_size: -; j_call: TRBJ1-1; cdr3_nt: TGTGCCAGCAGCCGAGGGGGCAACACTGAAGCTTTCTTT; cdr3_aa: CASSRGGNTEAFF
v_call: TRBV7-9; d_call: -; cdr3_length: 16; clone_size: -; j_call: TRBJ1-4; cdr3_nt: TGTGCCAGCAGCCCCTCCCAGGAATGGGCTAATGAAAAACTGTTTTTT; cdr3_aa: CASSPSQEWANEKLFF
v_call: TRBV10-3; d_call: -; cdr3_length: 12; clone_size: few; j_call: TRBJ1-1; cdr3_nt: TGTGCCATCAGTGTGGGGGGAACTGAAGCTTTCTTT; cdr3_aa: CAISVGGTEAFF
v_call: TRBV9; d_call: TRBD2; cdr3_length: 16; clone_size: -; j_call: TRBJ2-7; cdr3_nt: TGTGCCAGCAGCGTAGGGGCGAGAGGGACTAGCGTTGAGCAGTACTTC; cdr3_aa: CASSVGARGTSVEQYF
v_call: TRBV28; d_call: -; cdr3_length: 16; clone_size: few; j_call: TRBJ1-4; cdr3_nt: TGTGCCAGCAGTTTTTCCACCGGGACTGCAAATGAAAAACTGTTTTTT; cdr3_aa: CASSFSTGTANEKLFF
v_call: TRBV7-8; d_call: -; cdr3_length: 13; clone_size: -; j_call: TRBJ1-2; cdr3_nt: TGTGCCAGCACCCCGTGGGGCTTGGACGGCTACACCTTC; cdr3_aa: CASTPWGLDGYTF
v_call: TRBV13; d_call: TRBD1; cdr3_length: 12; clone_size: -; j_call: TRBJ2-7; cdr3_nt: TGTGCCAGCAGGGACAGGGCCAGCGAGCAGTACTTC; cdr3_aa: CASRDRASEQYF
v_call: TRBV7-9; d_call: -; cdr3_length: 15; clone_size: -; j_call: TRBJ1-4; cdr3_nt: TGTGCCAGCAGCCGCCGAAGCGGGGGGAATGAAAAACTGTTTTTT; cdr3_aa: CASSRRSGGNEKLFF
v_call: TRBV28; d_call: TRBD1; cdr3_length: 17; clone_size: -; j_call: TRBJ1-6; cdr3_nt: TGTGCCAGCAGCCTACCGGGACAGAGCTCCTATAATTCACCCCTCCACTTT; cdr3_aa: CASSLPGQSSYNSPLHF
v_call: TRBV19; d_call: TRBD2; cdr3_length: 16; clone_size: -; j_call: TRBJ2-7; cdr3_nt: TGTGCCAGTAGTATCGTCGGGCGCGGGGGCTCCTACGAGCAGTACTTC; cdr3_aa: CASSIVGRGGSYEQYF
v_call: TRBV19; d_call: TRBD2; cdr3_length: 13; clone_size: -; j_call: TRBJ2-5; cdr3_nt: TGTGCCAGTAGCCCGACTAGCGTGGAGACCCAGTACTTC; cdr3_aa: CASSPTSVETQYF
v_call: TRBV6-5; d_call: TRBD1; cdr3_length: 14; clone_size: -; j_call: TRBJ2-7; cdr3_nt: TGTGCCAGCATGATTACCCGGACAGGGGACGAGCAGTACTTC; cdr3_aa: CASMITRTGDEQYF
v_call: TRBV18; d_call: TRBD1; cdr3_length: 14; clone_size: -; j_call: TRBJ1-2; cdr3_nt: TGTGCCAGCTCACCTGGGACAGGACCGTATGGCTACACCTTC; cdr3_aa: CASSPGTGPYGYTF
v_call: TRBV6-5; d_call: TRBD1; cdr3_length: 15; clone_size: -; j_call: TRBJ2-7; cdr3_nt: TGTGCCAGCAGTGACTCGGGACAGGCGTCCTACGAGCAGTACTTC; cdr3_aa: CASSDSGQASYEQYF
v_call: TRBV5-1; d_call: TRBD1; cdr3_length: 15; clone_size: -; j_call: TRBJ1-6; cdr3_nt: TGCGCCAGCAGCCCACAGGGGAGGACGGGTTCACCCCTCCACTTT; cdr3_aa: CASSPQGRTGSPLHF
v_call: TRBV9; d_call: -; cdr3_length: 15; clone_size: -; j_call: TRBJ1-5; cdr3_nt: TGTGCCAGCAGCGTAGATGGGGCAGCCGCTCAGCCCCAGCATTTT; cdr3_aa: CASSVDGAAAQPQHF
v_call: TRBV7-2; d_call: -; cdr3_length: 14; clone_size: -; j_call: TRBJ2-3; cdr3_nt: TGTGCCAGCAGCGGGAGGACAGGTGTGGATACGCAGTATTTT; cdr3_aa: CASSGRTGVDTQYF
v_call: TRBV11-3; d_call: -; cdr3_length: 14; clone_size: -; j_call: TRBJ1-6; cdr3_nt: TGTGCCAGCAGCGCAGGGACACCCAATTCACCCCTCCACTTT; cdr3_aa: CASSAGTPNSPLHF
v_call: TRBV5-1; d_call: -; cdr3_length: 15; clone_size: -; j_call: TRBJ2-2; cdr3_nt: TGCGCCAGCAGCTTGGGCGGGGGCCTGTCCGGGGAGCTGTTTTTT; cdr3_aa: CASSLGGGLSGELFF
v_call: TRBV10-3; d_call: -; cdr3_length: 18; clone_size: -; j_call: TRBJ2-7; cdr3_nt: TGTGCCATCAGTGAGTCAGACGGATATGAGGTCAGGGGCTACGAGCAGTACTTC; cdr3_aa: CAISESDGYEVRGYEQYF